This entry is about one TCR beta chain. Its target is unknown. The same CDR3 also results from other DNA sequences found in this sample. Here immunoSEQ multiplex PCR was the method, and the copy in TCRdb shows in-frame clones only, minus some. The sample contains hundreds of thousands of clones, 92% of which appear only once. This record comes from a study of shared clonotypes between healthy human individuals. Overall study context: Three plates each covered CD4 naive and memory; CD8 naive two, CD8 memory one. Study-level results: Non-shared clonotypes displayed generation probabilities falling below those of clonotypes present in all four donors.

Germline V gene lookup returns CDR1 SGHTA and CDR2 FQGTGA. V lost 1 base to trimming and J lost 3 bases, with 9 bases between them. This CDR3 region has 15 residues. The naive CD8 subset, CD45RO-negative cells positively selected for CCR7, excluded terminally differentiated effector memory CD45RA+ cells. The origin of this receptor is a man aged 30 to 39 in good health. The material sequenced was naive CD8+ T cells sorted from blood. V is TRBV7-3 and J is TRBJ2-2; a possible D gene is TRBD2 (6 bases). CDR3 coding DNA: TGTGCCAGCAGCTTAATCGGGGGAGACACCGGGGAGCTGTTTTTT. Protein sequence: CASSLIGGDTGELFF.